This T cell receptor beta chain was documented in a study of CD8 T cells in Susac syndrome. The germline CDR1 and CDR2 sequences are LNHNV and YYDKDF (reference sequence). With 4 bases clipped from V and 3 bases from J, the junction kept 10 bases outside the gene matches. The CDR3 extends over 16 amino acids. Overall study findings and caveats: In Susac patients, clonal expansion was not detected in CD4+ cells.

An input of roughly 0.5 to 1 ug of RNA was subjected to reverse transcription using random hexamers. Multiplex PCR with immunoSEQ amplified the TCR beta CDR3 across 54 Vbeta and 13 Jbeta. TCRdb redid the calling of the immunoSEQ multiplex PCR reads with MiXCR, one entry per CDR3 protein. The sample yields under 200,000 distinct CDR3 sequences, around 95% seen once. Details on this clonotype: Antigen unknown.

Patients with Susac syndrome met diagnostic criteria that were recently defined for definite or probable disease. This clonotype was sampled from a human donor with Susac syndrome. Input material: CD4+ T cells from PBMCs. The chain has TRBV15 and TRBJ2-7; TRBD1 agrees at 9 bases. The CDR3 DNA is TGTGCCACCAGCACCCAACGACAGGGGGGAATCTACGAGCAGTACTTC. Its translation is CATSTQRQGGIYEQYF.